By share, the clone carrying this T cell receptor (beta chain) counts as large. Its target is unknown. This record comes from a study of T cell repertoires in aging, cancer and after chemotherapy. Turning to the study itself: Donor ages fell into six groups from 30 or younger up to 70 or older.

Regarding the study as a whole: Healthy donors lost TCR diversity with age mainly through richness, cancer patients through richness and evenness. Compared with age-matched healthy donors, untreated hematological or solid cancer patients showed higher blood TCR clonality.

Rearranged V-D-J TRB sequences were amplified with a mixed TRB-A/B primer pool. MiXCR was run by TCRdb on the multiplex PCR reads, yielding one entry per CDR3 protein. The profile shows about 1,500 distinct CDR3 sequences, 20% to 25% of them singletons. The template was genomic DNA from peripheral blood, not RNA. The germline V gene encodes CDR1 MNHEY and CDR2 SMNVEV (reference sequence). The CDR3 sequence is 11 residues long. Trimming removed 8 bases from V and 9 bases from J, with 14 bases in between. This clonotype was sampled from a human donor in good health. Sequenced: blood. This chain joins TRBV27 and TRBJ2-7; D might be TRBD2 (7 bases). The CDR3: CASDGGLGQYF. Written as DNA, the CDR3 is TGTGCCAGCGACGGGGGGCTTGGGCAGTACTTC.